This TCR beta chain comes out of a study of CD8 T cells in ankylosing spondylitis. This CDR3 contains 14 residues. The V end lost 3 bases, the J end lost 0 bases, and 6 bases lay between the germline ends. Germline lookup yields CDR1 SGHRS and CDR2 YFSETQ. TCRdb recomputed calls from the 5' RACE reads with MiXCR, one row per CDR3 protein. The sample includes some 250,000 distinct CDR3 sequences, 9.5% to 12% of them seen just once. This clonotype occurred many times. The sequence derives from a male donor with ankylosing spondylitis or in good health (not recorded which). V and J are TRBV5-1 and TRBJ1-4; D unresolved. Sample: blood, either unsorted or a sorted T cell fraction (not recorded which). This chain's CDR3 is CASSSGPTNEKLFF. CDR3 DNA: TGCGCCAGCAGCTCAGGTCCAACTAATGAAAAACTGTTTTTT.